This T cell receptor beta chain was observed in a study of CD8+ T cells in alopecia areata (dated by TCRdb to the late 2010s). In the study overall: Treated patients were enrolled in an open-label pilot trial of oral tofacitinib at 5 to 10 mg twice daily for moderate-to-severe alopecia areata. TCRbeta CDR3 regions were amplified by immunoSEQ multiplex PCR using 35 Vbeta forward and 13 Jbeta reverse primers. Patients stayed on tofacitinib for 6 to 18 months and then had 6 months of follow-up off drug so that delayed response and recurrence could be assessed. Patients on tofacitinib were biopsied at baseline and after 4 and 24 weeks of treatment, and several of the patients also had a later scalp biopsy. The SALT score, which quantifies the percentage of affected scalp surface area, was used to measure disease severity in treated patients. In both human patients and the C3H/HeJ mouse model, the study applied high-throughput TCRbeta sequencing to look at T cell clonal expansion in alopecia areata. On the human side, TCRbeta sequencing was run on scalp tissue and on sorted CD4+ and CD8+ peripheral blood T cells from healthy controls and from alopecia areata patients with either patchy or totalis/universalis disease. The RNA source kit depended on sample type: the PAXgene miRNA kit for fixed scalp, the miRNeasy kit for PBMCs, and the RNeasy kit for mouse skin. Clonality in the scalp was compared among normal scalp (n=4), patchy alopecia areata scalp (n=8), and alopecia totalis/universalis scalp (n=8).

In regard to this clone: Its binding antigen is unknown. Base qualities are not provided; no much larger clone lies one nucleotide away.

Study-wide findings and limitations: Resident alphabeta T cells in normal human skin are also sequenced, complicating scalp TCR repertoire analysis, unlike mouse skin dominated by gammadelta T cells. With tofacitinib, both scalp clonality and the number of expanded CD8+ clones among the top 100 scalp clones went down significantly. TCR sequences shared between patients were less clear than in mice, possibly partly because of HLA diversity in the patient population. During tofacitinib treatment, many expanded lesional clones remained in scalp and blood, and this persistence may partly explain relapse after treatment is stopped. Compared with normal scalp, lesional scalp had higher clonality and more expanded CD8+ clones, particularly in alopecia totalis/universalis, a pattern that suggests antigenic drive. Because the treated cohort was small and had just a single nonresponder, larger studies are needed to establish links between baseline CD8+ expansion and response.

Interpreted using the paper, the time point label stands for: less than five weeks on oral tofacitinib. The treatment or condition label of this sample denotes: oral pan-JAK inhibitor, 5-10 mg twice daily. Lesional scalp punch biopsies and peripheral blood were obtained from alopecia areata patients. PBMCs were isolated by density centrifugation and stained for CD3, CD4 and CD8, after which CD4+ and CD8+ T cells were sorted on a FACSAria. The junction carries 7 bases between V and J, which are trimmed by 0 bases and 7 bases respectively. The CDR3 starts with the cysteine, ends with the phenylalanine, and has 14 residues. The only DNA kept is the CDR3, 42 bases in frame from the first base. The germline V gene encodes CDR1 LGHNA and CDR2 YSLEER. Libraries were built with the immunoSEQ multiplex PCR assay. To provide template for TCR sequencing, every sample had RNA extracted and reverse transcribed into cDNA. First-strand cDNA was synthesized using SuperScript III with a 2:1 mix of oligo-dT and random hexamers. A synthetic immune receptor repertoire was used to gauge amplification bias, and whatever bias remained was removed computationally. The authors' pipeline ran thus. Raw reads were preprocessed to remove errors, and CDR3 was defined according to IMGT conventions as the region from the conserved cysteine to phenylalanine. Clonality was computed by normalizing Shannon entropy by log2 of the number of productive unique TCRs and subtracting the result from 1. Scalp TCRbeta sequences were cross-referenced with sorted blood CD4 and CD8 repertoires so that the CD4 or CD8 identity of scalp clones could be inferred. This immuneACCESS table, as held by TCRdb, lists in-frame sequences with V and J called but not all clones. Of the missing ones, under half trace to an unresolved V gene in checked studies; the others have no known cause. That table is the source of V, J and clone size, and D and trimming were worked out from the DNA. For this sample the table gives 170,000 or so clones, of which roughly 65% were detected only once. The ten biggest clones cover around 0.9% of the sample.

The sequence is built from TRBV4-3 and TRBJ2-6; no confident D gene assignment can be made. The material sequenced was CD4+ T cells sorted from blood, taken at week 4, from a patient treated with tofacitinib. This clonotype was sampled from a human donor with alopecia areata. The CDR3: CASSQDLVANVLTF. The bases read TGCGCCAGCAGCCAAGATCTGGTAGCCAACGTCCTGACTTTC.